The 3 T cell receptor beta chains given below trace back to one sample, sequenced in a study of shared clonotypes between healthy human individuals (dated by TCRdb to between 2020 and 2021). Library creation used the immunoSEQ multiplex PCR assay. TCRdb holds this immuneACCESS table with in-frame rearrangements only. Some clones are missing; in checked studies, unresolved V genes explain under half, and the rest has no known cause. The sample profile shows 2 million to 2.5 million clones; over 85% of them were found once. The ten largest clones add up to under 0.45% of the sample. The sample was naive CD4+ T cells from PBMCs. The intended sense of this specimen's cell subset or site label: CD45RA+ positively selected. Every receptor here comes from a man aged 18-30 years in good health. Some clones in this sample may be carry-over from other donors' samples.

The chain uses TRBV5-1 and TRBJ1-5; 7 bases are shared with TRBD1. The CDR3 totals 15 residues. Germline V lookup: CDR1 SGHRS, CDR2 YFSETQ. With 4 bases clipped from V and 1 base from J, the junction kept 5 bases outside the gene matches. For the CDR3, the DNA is TGCGCCAGCAGCGAACAGGGGATCAGCAATCAGCCCCAGCATTTT. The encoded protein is CASSEQGISNQPQHF. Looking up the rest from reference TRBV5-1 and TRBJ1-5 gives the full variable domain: KAGVTQTPRYLIKTRGQQVTLSCSPISGHRSVSWYQQTPGQGLQFLFEYFSETQRNKGNFPGRFSGRQFSNSRSEMNVSTLELGDSALYLCASSEQGISNQPQHFGDGTRLSIL.

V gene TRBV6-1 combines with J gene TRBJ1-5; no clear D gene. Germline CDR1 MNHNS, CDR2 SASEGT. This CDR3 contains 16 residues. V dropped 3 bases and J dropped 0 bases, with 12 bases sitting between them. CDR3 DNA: TGTGCCAGCAGTGAGGTGGGCTTCTATAGCAATCAGCCCCAGCATTTT. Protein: CASSEVGFYSNQPQHF.

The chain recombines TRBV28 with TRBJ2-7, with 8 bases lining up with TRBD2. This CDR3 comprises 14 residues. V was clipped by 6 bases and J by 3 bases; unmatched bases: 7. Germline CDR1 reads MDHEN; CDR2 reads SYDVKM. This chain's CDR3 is CASSYSGADYEQYF. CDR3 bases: TGTGCCAGCAGCTATAGCGGGGCGGACTACGAGCAGTACTTC.